What follows is one TCR beta chain and its context. This record comes from a study of spatial heterogeneity in lung cancer. In the study overall: Detected sequences consistently included more beta-chain ones than alpha-chain ones. As counted in raw reads, each unique TCR and UMI combination appeared more than ten times on average.

The J segment lost 0 bases and the V segment lost 4 bases, leaving 6 bases of the junction unmatched. The CDR3 contains 16 residues. Germline V gives CDR1 SNHLY, CDR2 FYNNEI. Specified time point: blood at routine non-recurrence follow-up after resection. Every TCR cDNA molecule bore a unique molecular identifier. TCRdb independently ran MiXCR on the 5' RACE reads; one entry per CDR3 protein. The data hold about 94,000 distinct CDR3 sequences, with just under 20% observed a single time. The source material was PBMCs, sampled at follow-up. The TCR originated in a male donor with early-stage non-small cell lung cancer. The V call is TRBV2, the J call TRBJ1-2; the match to TRBD1 covers 9 bases. This CDR3 reads CASSGRDRASNYGYTF. CDR3 nucleotide sequence: TGTGCCAGCAGTGGACGGGACAGGGCCTCTAACTATGGCTACACCTTC.